This T cell receptor (beta chain) was sequenced in a study of T-cell reconstitution after alpha-beta-depleted transplantation in children. Deletions cut 3 bases from V and 8 bases from J, with 19 bases between. CDR1 and CDR2 from the germline V gene are DFQATT and SNEGSKA (reference sequence). CDR3 length: 14 residues. Unique molecular identifiers tagged the TCRbeta library. TCRdb recomputed calls from the PCR reads with MiXCR, one row per CDR3 protein. The sample has hundreds of thousands of distinct CDR3 sequences, under 9.5% seen once. In its sample, this clonotype was seen a few times. The TCR sequence derives from a human donor who donated a stem cell graft to a child with acute lymphoblastic leukemia. This chain links TRBV20-1 with TRBJ1-2, with TRBD1 as a possible D gene (5 bases). The sequencing used PBMCs from the stem cell graft donor, collected from the stem cell graft. The CDR3 DNA follows: TGCAGTGCTAGGCAGGCCGGGACTCTGAGAGGCTACACCTTC. Translated: CSARQAGTLRGYTF.